Listed here are 10 T cell receptor beta chains from one sample, sequenced in a study of breast tumors, draining lymph nodes, adjacent tissues. Samples came from axillary lymph nodes draining the breast cancer. One entry per CDR3 protein results from TCRdb running MiXCR on the multiplex PCR reads. This sample has approximately 210,000 distinct CDR3 sequences, with 32% found just once. The sequenced material came from axillary lymph node tissue. Receptor source: a female donor with breast cancer. Some clones in this sample may be carry-over from other donors' samples.

There are many counts of this clonotype. The chain employs TRBV2 and TRBJ2-1, with 10 bases aligning to TRBD2. The CDR3 is 17 amino acids. The J segment lost 1 base and the V segment lost 7 bases, leaving 10 bases of the junction unmatched. Germline loops: CDR1 SNHLY, CDR2 FYNNEI. The CDR3 protein is CASNGLAEGFSYNEQFF. CDR3 bases: TGTGCCAGCAATGGACTAGCGGAGGGGTTTTCCTACAATGAGCAGTTCTTC.

This chain joins TRBV20-1 and TRBJ1-1; the D is unclear. The CDR3 has 12 residues. Trimming removed 2 bases from V and 1 base from J, with 5 bases in between. CDR1 is DFQATT and CDR2 is SNEGSKA in the germline V gene (reference sequence). The chain's CDR3 is CSARRGNTEAFF. CDR3 nucleotides: TGCAGTGCTAGACGGGGGAACACTGAAGCTTTCTTT.

Comments on this clonotype: A read error may explain this, as a much larger clone is one base away. V and J are TRBV20-1 and TRBJ1-2; a possible D gene is TRBD1 (5 bases). This CDR3 has 13 residues. Germline loops: CDR1 DFQATT, CDR2 SNEGSKA (reference sequence). The CDR3 spells CSVRGTFNYAYTF. The CDR3 DNA is TGCAGTGTGCGCGGGACTTTTAACTATGCCTACACCTTC.

This clonotype was counted once. At one end the junction does not follow the germline gene, possibly because of a read error. This sequence joins TRBV24-1 and TRBJ2-1, with D uncertain. Germline loops: CDR1 KGHDR, CDR2 SFDVKD. The length of the CDR3 is 15 residues. CDR3 in DNA: TGTGCCACCAGTGATTTGTCAGGAAAATACAATGAGCAGTCCTTC. Translating it yields CATSDLSGKYNEQSF.

Notes on this clonotype: A junction end diverges from the germline sequence, so it may reflect a read error. The chain carries TRBV6-6 and TRBJ1-2; 9 nucleotides match TRBD1. This CDR3 is 16 amino acids long. Germline values: CDR1 MNHNY, CDR2 SVGAGI (reference sequence). The CDR3 nucleotides are TGTGCCAGCAGTCACTCTGGACAGGGGAAGCAAAATGGCTACACCTTC. This codes for CASSHSGQGKQNGYTF.

With regard to this clonotype: A much larger clone lies one base from this, so it may be a read error. J is TRBJ2-5 and V is TRBV11-3; no clear D gene. CDR1 SGHNT and CDR2 YENEEA come from the germline V gene. V gave up 4 bases and J gave up 9 bases, with 12 bases separating them. The CDR3 extends over 12 amino acids. CDR3 region: CASSSDGKPQYF. The CDR3 nucleotides are TGTGCCAGCAGCTCTGACGGCAAGCCCCAGTACTTC.

Only a few counts were recorded for this clonotype. A much larger clone differs from this one at a single base, so this may be a read error. The chain has TRBV3-1 and TRBJ2-7; D call uncertain. CDR1 and CDR2 from the germline V gene are LGHDT and YNNKEL (reference sequence). This CDR3 has 14 amino acids. CDR3 nucleotides: TGTGCCGGCAGCCCCCGTCTAAGCTCCTACGAGCAGTACTTC. It yields the protein CAGSPRLSSYEQYF.

This clonotype has at least ten counts. This chain links TRBV6-6 with TRBJ1-2; maybe TRBD1 (5 bases). Trimming cost V 4 bases and J 4 bases, with 16 bases left between them. This CDR3 comprises 15 residues. Germline CDR1 is MNHNY and CDR2 is SVGAGI (reference sequence). CDR3 sequence: CASSSQNRGTYGYTF. As DNA, the CDR3 is TGTGCCAGCAGTTCCCAGAACCGTGGGACCTATGGCTACACCTTC.

The genes are TRBV2 and TRBJ2-5, with 8 bases lining up with TRBD1. This CDR3 has 13 amino acids. After removal of 6 bases from V and 4 bases from J, the junction contained 4 bases not matched to a gene. The germline CDR1 and CDR2 sequences are SNHLY and FYNNEI. CDR3 coding DNA: TGTGCCAGCAGACGGACAGGGAGAGAGACCCAGTACTTC. Translated: CASRRTGRETQYF.

This clonotype was counted ten times or more. This chain joins TRBV6-1 and TRBJ1-2; D call uncertain. This CDR3 region has 14 residues. Trimming cost V 2 bases and J 7 bases, with 14 bases left between them. From germline, CDR1 is MNHNS and CDR2 SASEGT. CDR3 nucleotides: TGTGCCAGCAGTGAAAGGACCCCCCGGGCTGGCTACACCTTC. Protein product: CASSERTPRAGYTF.